Listed below are T cell receptor beta chains from one sample, sequenced in a study of shared clonotypes between healthy human individuals. The repertoire was sequenced with immunoSEQ multiplex PCR; TCRdb's copy has only in-frame clones and lacks some. The data contain 2 million to 2.5 million clones, roughly 91% of them singletons. Sequencing input: naive CD8+ T cells from PBMCs. The source is a young man in good health. Some clones in this sample may be carry-over from other donors' samples. The CDR3 runs from the conserved cysteine through the conserved F or W. Each record gives: J gene, clone size, V gene, D gene, CDR3 protein, CDR3 DNA. The D gene is left open where the match is weak. The size field is filled for only some rows; it gives once, few, many or a size class.

TRBJ1-2	-	TRBV5-4	TRBD1	CASSPGTGFGYTF	TGTGCCAGCAGCCCGGGGACAGGGTTTGGCTACACCTTC
TRBJ1-2	-	TRBV4-3	-	CASSQDGYGYTF	TGCGCCAGCAGCCAGGACGGATATGGCTACACCTTC
TRBJ2-1	once	TRBV7-9	-	CASSSPLLAYEQFF	TGTGCCAGCAGCTCGCCCCTCCTGGCCTATGAGCAGTTCTTC
TRBJ1-1	-	TRBV6-5	-	CASSYAYRGGDAFF	TGTGCCAGCAGTTACGCTTACCGGGGGGGGGATGCTTTCTTT
TRBJ2-3	-	TRBV5-1	-	CASSLGRVADTQYF	TGCGCCAGCAGCTTGGGCAGAGTGGCAGATACGCAGTATTTT
TRBJ1-1	-	TRBV19	-	CASSAGNTEAFF	TGTGCCAGTAGTGCAGGGAACACTGAAGCTTTCTTT
TRBJ1-2	-	TRBV4-3	TRBD1	CASSPRQGTRGGYTF	TGCGCCAGCAGCCCCCGACAGGGGACCCGAGGAGGCTACACCTTC
TRBJ1-2	-	TRBV7-2	-	CASSLGLVEDYGYTF	TGTGCCAGCAGCTTAGGACTGGTTGAGGACTATGGCTACACCTTC
TRBJ1-5	-	TRBV27	TRBD1	CASSLFNQGVGRWYSNQPQHF	TGTGCCAGCAGTTTATTTAACCAGGGGGTTGGAAGGTGGTATAGCAATCAGCCCCAGCATTTT
TRBJ2-3	-	TRBV7-9	TRBD2	CASSYYSGTPTDTQYF	TGTGCCAGCAGTTATTATAGCGGGACCCCTACAGATACGCAGTATTTT
TRBJ2-5	-	TRBV4-1	-	CASSPYPGAETQYF	TGCGCCAGCAGTCCATATCCAGGGGCAGAGACCCAGTACTTC
TRBJ1-4	-	TRBV6-5	TRBD1	CASSQQGGNEKLFF	TGTGCCAGCAGTCAACAGGGGGGTAATGAAAAACTGTTTTTT
TRBJ2-1	-	TRBV10-1	TRBD2	CASSDSGRAPRGNEQFF	TGCGCCAGCAGTGACAGCGGGAGGGCCCCGCGGGGGAATGAGCAGTTCTTC
TRBJ2-7	-	TRBV19	TRBD2	CASSIGTSGSAYEQYF	TGTGCCAGTAGTATCGGGACTAGCGGGAGTGCGTACGAGCAGTACTTC
TRBJ1-3	once	TRBV29-1	-	CSVEDWVSGNTIYF	TGCAGCGTTGAAGATTGGGTCTCTGGAAACACCATATATTTT
TRBJ1-4	once	TRBV9	-	CASSVAGAYNEKLFF	TGTGCCAGCAGCGTAGCTGGGGCTTATAATGAAAAACTGTTTTTT
TRBJ1-1	once	TRBV6-1	TRBD1	CASSDRTGPMNTEAFF	TGTGCCAGCAGTGACCGGACAGGACCGATGAACACTGAAGCTTTCTTT
TRBJ2-7	once	TRBV7-2	TRBD1	CASSPSVGQGYYEQYF	TGTGCCAGCAGCCCGTCGGTGGGACAGGGGTATTACGAGCAGTACTTC
TRBJ1-5	-	TRBV9	-	CASWSDQPQHF	TGTGCCAGCTGGTCAGATCAGCCCCAGCATTTT
TRBJ2-7	-	TRBV30	-	CAWGHSAPSYEQYF	TGTGCCTGGGGGCATAGCGCACCTTCCTACGAGCAGTACTTC
TRBJ1-1	-	TRBV27	-	CASSLSASMNTEAFF	TGTGCCAGCAGTTTATCCGCCAGCATGAACACTGAAGCTTTCTTT
TRBJ2-3	-	TRBV25-1	-	CASSEFRTSTDTQYF	TGTGCCAGCAGTGAATTTCGGACTAGCACAGATACGCAGTATTTT
TRBJ2-1	-	TRBV5-1	TRBD2	CASSWAQLAGSYNEQFF	TGCGCCAGCAGCTGGGCCCAACTAGCGGGCAGCTACAATGAGCAGTTCTTC
TRBJ2-7	-	TRBV13	TRBD2	CASNGRGALSSYEQYF	TGTGCCAGCAACGGGCGGGGGGCGCTCTCCTCCTACGAGCAGTACTTC
TRBJ2-1	once	TRBV10-2	TRBD1	CASSGGQGYNEQFF	TGCGCCAGCAGTGGGGGACAGGGTTACAATGAGCAGTTCTTC
TRBJ1-5	once	TRBV27	-	CASSLTGPVQPQHF	TGTGCCAGCAGTTTAACAGGACCGGTTCAGCCCCAGCATTTT
TRBJ2-3	once	TRBV5-8	TRBD1	CASSYHRGQDTQYF	TGTGCCAGCAGCTACCACAGGGGTCAGGATACGCAGTATTTT
TRBJ2-7	-	TRBV5-4	-	CASSRAYKLGYYEQYF	TGTGCCAGCAGCCGGGCCTACAAGTTAGGGTACTACGAGCAGTACTTC
TRBJ2-3	-	TRBV28	TRBD2	CASSLSLAGPSDTQYF	TGTGCCAGCAGTTTAAGCCTAGCGGGCCCGTCGGATACGCAGTATTTT
TRBJ2-3	-	TRBV7-9	-	CASSLGLRRADTQYF	TGTGCCAGCAGCTTAGGGCTGAGGAGGGCAGATACGCAGTATTTT
TRBJ2-1	-	TRBV19	-	CASSIEGHPHAEQFF	TGTGCCAGTAGTATAGAAGGGCACCCTCACGCGGAGCAGTTCTTC
TRBJ2-7	-	TRBV4-2	TRBD2	CASSPRTSGGVYEQYF	TGTGCCAGCAGCCCTAGGACTAGCGGGGGTGTCTACGAGCAGTACTTC